The 27 T cell receptor beta chains presented below share a single source sample, sequenced in a study of T cell responses to AZD1222 COVID-19 vaccine. Profiling relied on immunoSEQ multiplex PCR, and the TCRdb table lists in-frame clones only, not all of them. The table shows about 160,000 clones, with 80% to 90% occurring only once. The sequencing here drew on peripheral blood, taken on day 0 of AZD1222 vaccination. The receptors were sampled from an adult in good health.

The chain links TRBV7-8 to TRBJ1-6; maybe TRBD1 (5 bases). The V gene's germline CDR1 is SGHVS and CDR2 FQNEAQ. Deletions cut 8 bases from V and 0 bases from J, with 14 bases between. The CDR3 consists of 16 residues. The CDR3 coding sequence is TGTGCCAGCCGGGGGATACTAAGCTCCTATAATTCACCCCTCCACTTT. Translation: CASRGILSSYNSPLHF.

The V call is TRBV6-4, the J call TRBJ1-6, with D possibly matching TRBD1 (6 bases). The V gene's germline CDR1 is MRHNA and CDR2 SNTAGT. The CDR3 has 15 residues. The germline V and J ends were trimmed by 7 bases and 10 bases, with 20 bases remaining between them. CDR3 amino acids: CASTVAGGRGSPLHF. The CDR3, as DNA: TGTGCCAGCACCGTAGCCGGGGGGCGGGGCTCACCCCTCCACTTT.

The chain has TRBV27 and TRBJ1-4, with D unclear. Germline CDR1 is MNHEY and CDR2 is SMNVEV (reference sequence). V lost 0 bases to trimming and J lost 8 bases, with 10 bases between them. The CDR3 loop spans 14 amino acids. Here the CDR3 DNA reads TGTGCCAGCAGTTTATCCGCAGGTGTCGAAAAACTGTTTTTT. Protein: CASSLSAGVEKLFF.

This chain links TRBV18 with TRBJ2-7, with D unclear. CDR3 length equals 13 residues. Trimming removed 3 bases at V and 3 bases at J, with 9 bases between. Germline-derived CDR1 and CDR2 are KGHSH and LQKENI. CDR3 region: CASSPSGYYEQYF. DNA of the CDR3: TGTGCCAGCTCACCGTCAGGTTACTACGAGCAGTACTTC.

J is TRBJ1-6 and V is TRBV21-1. TRBV21-1 is a listed pseudogene. The CDR3 contains 18 residues. The CDR3 here is CASSKGVEGGYHNSPLHF. CDR3 DNA: TGTGCCAGCAGCAAAGGTGTTGAGGGGGGCTACCATAATTCACCCCTCCACTTT.

A remark on this clone: In the same sample, other DNA sequences code for this CDR3. V usage is TRBV12-3 or TRBV12-4 and J usage is TRBJ1-2; maybe TRBD1 (5 bases). This CDR3 is built from 11 residues. The V gene lost 3 bases and the J gene lost 7 bases, with 6 bases spanning the gap. CDR3 region: CASSLGGGYTF. DNA of the CDR3: TGTGCCAGCAGTTTGGGGGGTGGCTACACCTTC.

The chain uses TRBV7-9 and TRBJ2-7, with TRBD1 matching over 7 bases. This CDR3 contains 13 residues. Germline loops: CDR1 SEHNR, CDR2 FQNEAQ (reference sequence). V dropped 5 bases and J dropped 5; count of bases not matched to a gene: 6. In nucleotides, the CDR3 is TGTGCCAGCAGCATCACAGACAGGGACGAGCAGTACTTC. Encoded protein: CASSITDRDEQYF.

The chain couples TRBV6-5 to TRBJ1-5; 10 bases fit TRBD1. The germline CDR1 and CDR2 sequences are MNHEY and SVGAGI. The length of the CDR3 is 15 residues. The V segment lost 6 bases and the J segment 3 bases; nucleotides outside the gene matches: 5. CDR3 nucleotides: TGTGCCAGCAGCCAGGGACAGGGGCCCAATCAGCCCCAGCATTTT. Residues: CASSQGQGPNQPQHF.

The V call is TRBV2, the J call TRBJ2-7; D call uncertain. Trimming removed 4 bases at V and 0 bases at J, with 10 bases between. CDR3 size: 14 residues. Germline CDR1 and CDR2: SNHLY and FYNNEI. CDR3 in amino acids: CASSASASSYEQYF. CDR3 DNA sequence: TGTGCCAGCAGTGCGTCAGCGAGCTCCTACGAGCAGTACTTC. The whole variable domain, remainder taken from reference TRBV2 and TRBJ2-7, is EPEVTQTPSHQVTQMGQEVILRCVPISNHLYFYWYRQILGQKVEFLVSFYNNEISEKSEIFDDQFSVERPDGSNFTLKIRSTKLEDSAMYFCASSASASSYEQYFGPGTRLTVT.

This chain connects TRBV7-9 to TRBJ1-2; no clear D. Trimming took 8 bases from V and 2 from J, leaving 18 bases between them. Per the germline V gene, CDR1 is SEHNR and CDR2 is FQNEAQ (reference sequence). This CDR3 region has 15 residues. The CDR3 spells CASLPLDGQNYGYTF. CDR3 DNA sequence: TGTGCCAGCCTTCCACTCGATGGGCAGAACTATGGCTACACCTTC.

This clone was seen only once. This chain connects TRBV28 to TRBJ1-5; D might be TRBD1 (5 bases). Trimming pared 5 bases from V and 6 bases from J, leaving 17 bases between. The CDR3 loop spans 15 amino acids. Germline V gene data show CDR1 as MDHEN and CDR2 as SYDVKM. In DNA form, the CDR3 reads TGTGCCAGCAGTCCTCCCGGGACGGGTGGTCAGCCCCAGCATTTT. It specifies CASSPPGTGGQPQHF.

The V call is TRBV7-2, the J call TRBJ1-1, with 7 bases lining up with TRBD1. Trimming removed 2 bases from V and 6 bases from J; junction bases left unmatched: 6. Per the germline V gene, CDR1 is SGHTA and CDR2 is FQGNSA. The CDR3 loop spans 14 amino acids. CDR3 DNA: TGTGCCAGCAGCTTAAGGTCGACAGGGCCTGAAGCTTTCTTT. Its protein is CASSLRSTGPEAFF.

The chain couples TRBV11-2 to TRBJ2-3, with D possibly being TRBD1 or TRBD2 (6 bases each). The V gene's germline CDR1 is SGHAT and CDR2 FQNNGV. With 0 bases removed from V and 9 bases from J, the gap between germline ends came to 10 bases. The CDR3 runs 13 residues. The CDR3 protein is CASSLDWGATQYF. The CDR3 bases are TGTGCCAGCAGCTTAGATTGGGGGGCGACGCAGTATTTT.

CDR3 bases: TGTGCCAGCAGCTTTAACAGGAACACTGAAGCTTTCTTT. It is translated as CASSFNRNTEAFF. The chain carries TRBV7-3 and TRBJ1-1; D is undetermined. V shed 3 bases and J shed 1 base, with 6 bases lying between them. Looked up from germline, CDR1 is SGHTA and CDR2 is FQGTGA. This CDR3 spans 13 amino acids.

This sequence joins TRBV13 and TRBJ1-2; 7 bases are a match to TRBD1. The length of the CDR3 is 14 residues. Germline V gene data show CDR1 as PRHDT and CDR2 as FYEKMQ (reference sequence). Germline trimming cut 5 bases from V and 5 bases from J; bases unmatched to any gene: 8. The DNA of the CDR3 is TGTGCCAGCAGCCCGGACAGGAGACCTTATGGCTACACCTTC. It is translated as CASSPDRRPYGYTF.

The chain combines TRBV6-5 with TRBJ1-5; no firm D call. Germline CDR1 and CDR2: MNHEY and SVGAGI. The V and J ends lost 2 bases and 4 bases respectively, with 12 bases between them. The CDR3 runs to 15 residues. CDR3 bases: TGTGCCAGCAGTTACGATGGGAGGCAAAATCAGCCCCAGCATTTT. This gives the protein CASSYDGRQNQPQHF.

V gene TRBV6-6 combines with J gene TRBJ1-2; D is ambiguous. The CDR3 totals 12 residues. Germline V CDR1 and CDR2: MNHNY, SVGAGI (reference sequence). Trimming pared 7 bases from V and 4 bases from J, leaving 10 bases between. CDR3 nucleotide sequence: TGTGCCAGCACGAGGGAGACCTATGGCTACACCTTC. This encodes CASTRETYGYTF.

V gene TRBV7-2 combines with J gene TRBJ2-5; 7 positions match TRBD1. V shed 3 bases, J shed 3 bases, and the junction held 4 bases outside the gene matches. Germline values: CDR1 SGHTA, CDR2 FQGNSA. The CDR3 contains 14 residues. This CDR3 is CASSFNRGEETQYF. In DNA form, the CDR3 reads TGTGCCAGCAGCTTCAACAGGGGAGAAGAGACCCAGTACTTC.

V is TRBV6-6 and J is TRBJ2-7; D gene uncertain. Germline V gives CDR1 MNHNY, CDR2 SVGAGI (reference sequence). CDR3 length equals 16 residues. V lost 2 bases and J lost 0, with 14 bases in between. The CDR3 region has the DNA TGTGCCAGCAGTTACGTGCAGGACCTTAGCTCCTACGAGCAGTACTTC. The encoded protein is CASSYVQDLSSYEQYF.

The chain has TRBV7-9 and TRBJ2-7; D remains unclear. Per the germline V gene, CDR1 is SEHNR and CDR2 is FQNEAQ (reference sequence). V lost 3 bases and J 1 base, leaving 10 bases between the germline ends. This CDR3 is 14 amino acids long. CDR3 loop: CASSLSRTSYEQYV. The CDR3 region has the DNA TGTGCCAGCAGCTTGTCCCGGACGTCCTACGAGCAGTACGTC.

In this sample, this clone turned up a few times. This chain joins TRBV18 and TRBJ2-5; 11 positions match TRBD2. The ends lost 2 bases at V and 5 bases at J; junction bases unmatched: 10. The CDR3 sequence is 17 residues long. Germline-derived CDR1 and CDR2 are KGHSH and LQKENI. The CDR3 region has the DNA TGTGCCAGCTCACCATTCCCTAGCGGGGGGCTCTCGGAGACCCAGTACTTC. This codes for CASSPFPSGGLSETQYF.

The chain joins TRBV11-2 to TRBJ1-1, with TRBD1 identical over 7 bases. There are 16 residues in the CDR3. V shed 4 bases and J 2 bases; nucleotides not matched to a gene: 10. The germline V gene encodes CDR1 SGHAT and CDR2 FQNNGV. The CDR3 DNA follows: TGTGCCAGCAGCTCCTTCCCCCCAGGGGGTAACACTGAAGCTTTCTTT. It specifies CASSSFPPGGNTEAFF.

The rearrangement links TRBV25-1 to TRBJ2-1; D may be TRBD2 (6 bases). Per the germline V gene, CDR1 is MGHDK and CDR2 is SYGVNS. Deletions cut 1 base from V and 0 bases from J, with 10 bases between. The CDR3 covers 16 residues. This CDR3 is CASSESGSLSYNEQFF. The CDR3 DNA reads as TGTGCCAGCAGTGAATCCGGGAGCCTCTCCTACAATGAGCAGTTCTTC.

The CDR3 nucleotides read TGTGCCAGCAGTTTTAATCAGTTGTCCGACGAGCAGTACTTC. Encoded protein: CASSFNQLSDEQYF. The J gene is TRBJ2-7, the V gene TRBV27; D ambiguous. The length of the CDR3 is 14 residues. The germline gives CDR1 MNHEY, CDR2 SMNVEV (reference sequence). V was trimmed by 3 bases and J by 5 bases, leaving 14 bases between them.

This CDR3 reads CASSPPGQGAFSNQPQHF. CDR3 nucleotide sequence: TGTGCCAGCAGCCCGCCGGGACAGGGGGCTTTTAGCAATCAGCCCCAGCATTTT. The V gene is TRBV7-2, the J gene TRBJ1-5, with 12 bases lining up with TRBD1. CDR1 and CDR2 from the germline V gene are SGHTA and FQGNSA. The ends lost 5 bases at V and 0 bases at J; junction bases unmatched: 8. The CDR3 consists of 18 residues.

The genes are TRBV25-1 and TRBJ1-2; possible D gene TRBD1, 6 bases. The germline V gene encodes CDR1 MGHDK and CDR2 SYGVNS. The CDR3 has 14 amino acids. Trimming removed 4 bases from V and 5 bases from J, with 14 bases in between. CDR3 sequence: CASSAGTSFYGYTF. CDR3 DNA sequence: TGTGCCAGCAGTGCCGGGACATCTTTTTATGGCTACACCTTC.

J is TRBJ2-1 and V is TRBV6-2 or TRBV6-3; 11 bases are a match to TRBD2. V lost 6 bases to trimming and J lost 0 bases; unmatched junction nucleotides: 4. Germline V lookup: CDR1 MNHEY, CDR2 SVGEGT. The CDR3 runs 16 residues. The CDR3 reads CASSPSGGTSYNEQFF. CDR3 DNA: TGTGCCAGCAGCCCTAGCGGGGGGACCTCCTACAATGAGCAGTTCTTC.